The 3 T cell receptor beta chains presented below share a single source sample, sequenced in a study of HIV-infected patients and healthy controls. Alpha and beta constant-region primers primed reverse transcription of approximately 500 ng RNA. Alpha and beta chain libraries were made separately by chain-specific third strand synthesis with multiplexing indices. TCRdb reprocessed the 5' RACE reads via MiXCR and lists one record per CDR3 protein. Of roughly 14,000 distinct CDR3 sequences in the sample, around 12% were seen once. Antiretroviral therapy had run roughly three months, about 14 weeks, before follow-up blood collection. All unsorted peripheral T cells were captured because whole blood was used without fractionation. The material was blood, obtained during antiretroviral therapy. These receptors originate from an adult with HIV infection. The donor label of this sample is uncertain.

This clonotype was picked up many times. J is TRBJ2-1 and V is TRBV20-1; D gene uncertain. Germline V gives CDR1 DFQATT, CDR2 SNEGSKA (reference sequence). The CDR3 extends over 15 amino acids. The V and J ends lost 3 bases and 0 bases respectively, with 12 bases between them. In DNA, the CDR3 is TGCAGTGCTAGTATCGAGGCGAGCTCCTACAATGAGCAGTTCTTC. Its translation is CSASIEASSYNEQFF.

This clonotype was observed a handful of times. This chain's CDR3 is CASSWEGTDIQETQYF. The CDR3 region has the DNA TGCGCCAGCAGCTGGGAGGGGACGGACATTCAAGAGACCCAGTACTTC. The chain has TRBV5-1 and TRBJ2-5; 7 positions agree with TRBD2. V lost 3 bases to trimming and J lost 2 bases; unmatched junction nucleotides: 10. Germline V gene lookup returns CDR1 SGHRS and CDR2 YFSETQ. The CDR3 is 16 residues long.

The sample holds many counts of this clonotype. The gene calls are TRBV27 and TRBJ2-5, with 7 bases aligning to TRBD2. Germline CDR1 MNHEY, CDR2 SMNVEV (reference sequence). V lost 6 bases to trimming and J lost 5 bases; unmatched junction nucleotides: 6. The CDR3 is made up of 13 amino acids. The CDR3: CASRPSGAETQYF. CDR3 bases: TGTGCCAGCAGACCGAGCGGGGCGGAGACCCAGTACTTC.